In this sample, the clone carrying this T cell receptor beta chain turned up a few times. Its cognate antigen is unknown. The repertoire was sequenced with immunoSEQ multiplex PCR; TCRdb's copy has only in-frame clones and lacks some. The sample records 120,000 to 150,000 clones, just over 90% being singletons. The data are from a study of T cell responses to AZD1222 COVID-19 vaccine. For the study at large: Second doses were pooled across both intervals (about 4 or about 12 weeks). Points from the study as a whole: Baseline seropositivity characterized only a handful of AZD1222 recipients. Two AZD1222 doses significantly raised spike-specific TCR breadth and depth over controls.

This CDR3 has 16 residues. V was shortened by 2 bases and J by 0 bases, with 12 bases between the two germline ends. Germline V gene sequence: CDR1 LGHDT, CDR2 YNNKEL (reference sequence). The chain is built from TRBV3-1 (or the pseudogene TRBV3-2) and TRBJ2-3; tentatively, D is TRBD1 (5 bases). Sequenced here: peripheral blood, sampled on day 0 of AZD1222 vaccination. This TCR derives from an adult in good health. The CDR3, as DNA: TGTGCCAGCAGCCAACATTTCAACAGGAGCACAGATACGCAGTATTTT. Amino acids: CASSQHFNRSTDTQYF.